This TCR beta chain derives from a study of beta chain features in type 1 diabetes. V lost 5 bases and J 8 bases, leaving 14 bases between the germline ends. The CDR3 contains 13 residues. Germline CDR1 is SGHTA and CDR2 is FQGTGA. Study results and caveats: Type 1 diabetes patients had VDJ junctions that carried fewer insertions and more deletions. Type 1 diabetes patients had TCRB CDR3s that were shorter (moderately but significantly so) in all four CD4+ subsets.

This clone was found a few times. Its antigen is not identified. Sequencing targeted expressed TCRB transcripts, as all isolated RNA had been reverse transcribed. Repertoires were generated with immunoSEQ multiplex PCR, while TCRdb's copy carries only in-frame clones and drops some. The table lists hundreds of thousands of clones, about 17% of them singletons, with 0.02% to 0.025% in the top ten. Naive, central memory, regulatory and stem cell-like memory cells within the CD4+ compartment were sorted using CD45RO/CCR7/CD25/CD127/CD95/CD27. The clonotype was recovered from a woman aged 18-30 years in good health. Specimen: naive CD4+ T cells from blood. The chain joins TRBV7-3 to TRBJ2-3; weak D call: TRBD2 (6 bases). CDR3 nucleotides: TGTGCCAGCAGCACCGGGCCCGGGGGTACGCAGTATTTT. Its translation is CASSTGPGGTQYF.